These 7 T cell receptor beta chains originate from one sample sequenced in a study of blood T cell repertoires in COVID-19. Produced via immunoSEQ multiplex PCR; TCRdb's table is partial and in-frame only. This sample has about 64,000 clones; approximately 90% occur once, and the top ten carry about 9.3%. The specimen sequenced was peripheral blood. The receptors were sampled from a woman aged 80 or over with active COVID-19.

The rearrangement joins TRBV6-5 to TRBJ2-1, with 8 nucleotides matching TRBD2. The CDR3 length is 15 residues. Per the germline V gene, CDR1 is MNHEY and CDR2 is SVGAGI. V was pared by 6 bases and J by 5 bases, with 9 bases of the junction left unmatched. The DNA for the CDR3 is TGTGCCAGCAGCCCGGGGGCGGGGGGAAACAATGAGCAGTTCTTC. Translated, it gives CASSPGAGGNNEQFF.

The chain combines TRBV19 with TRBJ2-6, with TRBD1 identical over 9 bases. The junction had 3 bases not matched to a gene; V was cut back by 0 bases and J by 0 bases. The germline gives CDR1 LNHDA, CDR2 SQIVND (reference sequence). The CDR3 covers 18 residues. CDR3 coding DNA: TGTGCCAGTAGTATAGACCGGGACAGGGTCTCTGGGGCCAACGTCCTGACTTTC. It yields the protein CASSIDRDRVSGANVLTF. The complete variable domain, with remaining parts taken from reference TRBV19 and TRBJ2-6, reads DGGITQSPKYLFRKEGQNVTLSCEQNLNHDAMYWYRQDPGQGLRLIYYSQIVNDFQKGDIAEGYSVSREKKESFPLTVTSAQKNPTAFYLCASSIDRDRVSGANVLTFGAGSRLTVL.

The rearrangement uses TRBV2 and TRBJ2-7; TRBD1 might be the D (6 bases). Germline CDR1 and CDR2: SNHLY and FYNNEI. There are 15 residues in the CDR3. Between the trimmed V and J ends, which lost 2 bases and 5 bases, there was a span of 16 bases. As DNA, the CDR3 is TGTGCCAGCAGTGAAAGGGGGAAGACGTCGGACGAGCAGTACTTC. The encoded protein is CASSERGKTSDEQYF.

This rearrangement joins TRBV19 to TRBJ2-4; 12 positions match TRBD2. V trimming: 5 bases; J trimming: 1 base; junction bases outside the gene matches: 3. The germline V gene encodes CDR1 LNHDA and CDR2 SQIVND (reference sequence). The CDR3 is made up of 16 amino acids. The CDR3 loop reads CASSALAGGAKNIQYF. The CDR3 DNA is TGTGCCAGTAGTGCCCTAGCGGGAGGGGCCAAAAACATTCAGTACTTC. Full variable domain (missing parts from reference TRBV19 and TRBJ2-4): DGGITQSPKYLFRKEGQNVTLSCEQNLNHDAMYWYRQDPGQGLRLIYYSQIVNDFQKGDIAEGYSVSREKKESFPLTVTSAQKNPTAFYLCASSALAGGAKNIQYFGAGTRLSVL.

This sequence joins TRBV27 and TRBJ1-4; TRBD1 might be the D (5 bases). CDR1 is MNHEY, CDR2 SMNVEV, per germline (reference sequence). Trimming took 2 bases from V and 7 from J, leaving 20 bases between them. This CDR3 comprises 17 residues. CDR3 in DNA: TGTGCCAGCAGTTTAAGATCGGGGGAAAGGGTTGGTGAAAAACTGTTTTTT. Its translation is CASSLRSGERVGEKLFF.

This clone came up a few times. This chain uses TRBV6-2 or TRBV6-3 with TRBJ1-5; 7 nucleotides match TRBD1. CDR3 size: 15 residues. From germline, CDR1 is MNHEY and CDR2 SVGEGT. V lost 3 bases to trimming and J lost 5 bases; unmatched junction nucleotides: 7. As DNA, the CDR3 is TGTGCCAGCAGTTATATAGACAGGGAGGATCAGCCCCAGCATTTT. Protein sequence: CASSYIDREDQPQHF.

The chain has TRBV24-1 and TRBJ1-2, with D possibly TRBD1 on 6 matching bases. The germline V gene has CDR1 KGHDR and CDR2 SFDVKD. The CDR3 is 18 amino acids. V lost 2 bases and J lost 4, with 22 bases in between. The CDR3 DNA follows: TGTGCCACCAGTGATTCGGGGAATGACCGGGACACGGGCTATGGCTACACCTTC. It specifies CATSDSGNDRDTGYGYTF.